This T cell receptor beta chain was identified during a study of T-cell reconstitution after alpha-beta-depleted transplantation in children. The CDR3 contains 13 residues. CDR1 and CDR2 from the germline V gene are SGHVS and FQNEAQ. This clonotype was seen more than once but under ten times. At one end the junction does not follow the germline gene, possibly because of a read error. TCRbeta library construction was performed incorporating unique molecular identifiers. In TCRdb, the PCR reads were re-called with MiXCR into one record per CDR3 protein. The sample shows over 200,000 distinct CDR3 sequences, about a tenth of them seen only once.

The sample consisted of PBMCs from the stem cell graft donor, taken from the stem cell graft. This chain uses TRBV7-8 with TRBJ2-7; D unresolved. The TCR comes from a human donor who donated a stem cell graft to a child with acute lymphoblastic leukemia. The CDR3 region is CASSSRKGRAEDF. CDR3 coding DNA: TGTGCCAGCAGCTCCCGGAAAGGTCGGGCAGAGGACTTC.